This is a list of T cell receptor beta chains from one sample in a study of neurological immune-mediated disorders. TCRdb called the 5' RACE reads again in MiXCR, with one record for every CDR3 protein. The sample carries 20,000 to 25,000 distinct CDR3 sequences, around 16% recorded once. The sample consisted of CD8+ T cells from blood. The source of these receptors is a woman younger than 35 with multiple sclerosis. The CDR3 runs from the conserved cysteine through the conserved F or W. D genes are given only for firm matches. The size entry is marked missing in some rows and otherwise reads once, few, many or a size class.

many TRBJ1-2 . TRBV25-1 TGTGCCAGCAGTGAATTGGGGGAAATCCCAGATGGCTACACCTTC CASSELGEIPDGYTF
many TRBJ2-1 TRBD2 TRBV5-5 TGTGCCAGCAGCTTGATTTGGAGTAGCGGGAGCCCCAATGAGCAGTTCTTC CASSLIWSSGSPNEQFF
many TRBJ2-1 . TRBV10-2 TGCGCCAGCAGTGAACCCGGGGAGCGGTACAATGAGCAGTTCTTC CASSEPGERYNEQFF
many TRBJ2-5 . TRBV28 TGTGCCAGCAGTTTAGATTCAGATGACAGCGGTCCCTTCCAAGAGACCCAGTACTTC CASSLDSDDSGPFQETQYF
many TRBJ2-1 . TRBV20-1 TGCAGTGCTCGACTAGTATCTGAGCAGTTCTTC CSARLVSEQFF
many TRBJ2-2 TRBD2 TRBV9 TGTGCCAGCAGCGTAGGGACCTTTAGCGGGGGGCACACCGGGGAGCTGTTTTTT CASSVGTFSGGHTGELFF
many TRBJ2-1 TRBD2 TRBV20-1 TGCAGTGCTAGCCCTAGCGGGGCCTACAATGAGCAGTTCTTC CSASPSGAYNEQFF
. TRBJ2-2 . TRBV5-4 TGTGCCAGCAGCTCACACAGGGACGCGAACACCGGGGAGCTGTTTTTT CASSSHRDANTGELFF
many TRBJ1-4 TRBD1 TRBV6-6 TGTGCCAGCAGACAACGACAGGGGGCGATTGAAAAACTGTTTTTT CASRQRQGAIEKLFF
many TRBJ2-7 . TRBV14 TGTGCCAGCAGCCAGGGCTCGACCTACGAGCAGTACTTC CASSQGSTYEQYF
. TRBJ2-1 . TRBV20-1 TGCAGTGCTGAGTACAGGGCTCCGTTCTTC CSAEYRAPFF
many TRBJ2-1 . TRBV11-2 TGTGCCAGCAGCTTAGGGTGGGGGCAGGGGCCCTACAATGAGCAGTTCTTC CASSLGWGQGPYNEQFF
many TRBJ2-3 . TRBV7-9 TGTGCCAGCAGCTTAGCCGGGAACCATACGCAGTATTTT CASSLAGNHTQYF
many TRBJ1-1 . TRBV5-4 TGTGCCAGCAGCTTGGGCAGTAGTCCTGAAGCTTTCTTT CASSLGSSPEAFF
many TRBJ2-3 TRBD2 TRBV24-1 TGTGCCACCAGTGATTTTCAGGGCGGGGGGCGCACAGATACGCAGTATTTT CATSDFQGGGRTDTQYF
medium-sized TRBJ2-3 . TRBV29-1 TGCAGCGCAAGGCAAGATACGCAGTATTTT CSARQDTQYF
many TRBJ2-1 TRBD1 TRBV6-5 TGTGCCAGCAGTTACTCGATCCCCCGGCCCCCCGGGACAGGGCACCCTCGTTATTACAATGAGCAGTTCTTC CASSYSIPRPPGTGHPRYYNEQFF
many TRBJ2-1 . TRBV12-3/TRBV12-4 TGTGCCAGCAGGCATGGGGAGACCTACAATGAGCAGTTCTTC CASRHGETYNEQFF
many TRBJ1-1 . TRBV5-1 TGCGCCAGCAGCTGGAGGGGGATGGACAAGAGCACTGAAGCTTTCTTT CASSWRGMDKSTEAFF
many TRBJ2-5 . TRBV5-1 TGCGCCAGCAGCTCCAATACTCAGGGGATTTTCGAGACCCAGTACTTC CASSSNTQGIFETQYF